The 26 T cell receptor beta chains below all came from one sample that was sequenced in a study of T cell responses to AZD1222 COVID-19 vaccine. The repertoire was sequenced with immunoSEQ multiplex PCR; TCRdb's copy has only in-frame clones and lacks some. The sample lists about 160,000 clones, roughly nine tenths occurring once. Sequencing used peripheral blood, obtained on day 0 of AZD1222 vaccination. The receptors originated from an adult in good health.

CDR3 in amino acids: CASSQLQGRSGISGNTIYF. The CDR3 DNA reads TGCGCCAGCAGCCAACTTCAGGGGAGGAGTGGGATCTCTGGAAACACCATATATTTT. The chain joins TRBV4-1 to TRBJ1-3; a possible D gene is TRBD1 (6 bases). Trimming stripped 2 bases from V and 0 bases from J, with 20 bases between. The length of the CDR3 is 19 residues. CDR1 is MGHRA and CDR2 is YSYEKL in the germline V gene.

The chain links TRBV13 to TRBJ2-7; no reliable D call. Germline CDR1 is PRHDT and CDR2 is FYEKMQ (reference sequence). The CDR3 runs to 16 residues. The V and J ends lost 3 bases and 5 bases respectively, with 20 bases between them. In DNA, the CDR3 is TGTGCCAGCAGCTTCCACCGGGCCCCCCCGAGCGACGAGCAGTACTTC. Protein: CASSFHRAPPSDEQYF.

The chain joins TRBV10-1 to TRBJ2-1; TRBD1 might be the D (6 bases). The CDR3 contains 11 residues. V was shortened by 6 bases and J by 10 bases, with 10 bases between the two germline ends. The germline CDR1 and CDR2 sequences are WNHNN and SYGVQD (reference sequence). This CDR3 reads CASRGGREQFF. The CDR3 DNA sequence: TGCGCCAGCAGAGGGGGTAGAGAGCAGTTCTTC.

The chain has TRBV7-2 and TRBJ2-2; no clear D. Trimming removed 1 base from V and 3 bases from J, with 12 bases in between. This CDR3 has 16 residues. Germline V gives CDR1 SGHTA, CDR2 FQGNSA. DNA for the CDR3: TGTGCCAGCAGCTTAGTATCTACTACGGACACCGGGGAGCTGTTTTTT. This encodes CASSLVSTTDTGELFF.

This clone showed up just a few times. The gene calls are TRBV30 and TRBJ1-1; 7 bases line up with TRBD1. Germline lookup yields CDR1 GTSNPN and CDR2 SVGIG (reference sequence). This CDR3 comprises 14 residues. Losses at the gene ends were 5 bases for V and 1 base for J; bases not matched to a gene: 7. The CDR3 nucleotides are TGTGCCTGGGAAACAGGGGCTTGGAACACTGAAGCTTTCTTT. Translation: CAWETGAWNTEAFF.

The chain employs TRBV10-2 and TRBJ1-3; maybe TRBD1 (6 bases). Trimming shortened V by 1 base and J by 4 bases, and 17 bases separated the two germline ends. CDR1 WSHSY and CDR2 SAAADI come from the germline V gene. The CDR3 runs 17 residues. CDR3 in DNA: TGCGCCAGCAGTGAGTTCCTCGGCAGGGGAGGCGGAAACACCATATATTTT. Its translation: CASSEFLGRGGGNTIYF.

The chain combines TRBV7-9 with TRBJ1-5, with D possibly being TRBD1 (5 bases). Germline V gene lookup returns CDR1 SEHNR and CDR2 FQNEAQ (reference sequence). V was trimmed by 1 base and J by 0 bases, leaving 10 bases between them. The CDR3 totals 16 residues. CDR3 loop: CASSLGGHISNQPQHF. CDR3 coding DNA: TGTGCCAGCAGCTTAGGAGGACATATTAGCAATCAGCCCCAGCATTTT. The full variable domain, in which reference TRBV7-9 and TRBJ1-5 provide the parts outside the CDR3, is DTGVSQNPRHKITKRGQNVTFRCDPISEHNRLYWYRQTLGQGPEFLTYFQNEAQLEKSRLLSDRFSAERPKGSFSTLEIQRTEQGDSAMYLCASSLGGHISNQPQHFGDGTRLSIL.

The chain links TRBV5-6 to TRBJ1-1; D ambiguous. Germline V gene data show CDR1 as SGHDT and CDR2 as YYEEEE. Trimming took off 0 bases at V and 0 bases at J, with 6 bases between the two ends. CDR3 size: 14 residues. In DNA, the CDR3 is TGTGCCAGCAGCTTGGACAAATTGAACACTGAAGCTTTCTTT. Encoded protein: CASSLDKLNTEAFF.

The chain joins TRBV15 to TRBJ1-3; D remains ambiguous. Germline CDR1 reads LNHNV; CDR2 reads YYDKDF (reference sequence). The CDR3 spans 16 residues. Trimming took 0 bases from V and 0 from J, leaving 9 bases between them. CDR3 protein: CATSRDPRNSGNTIYF. For the CDR3, the DNA is TGTGCCACCAGCAGAGATCCCCGGAACTCTGGAAACACCATATATTTT.

With regard to this clone: Additional DNA sequences in this sample encode the identical CDR3. The chain employs TRBV5-4 and TRBJ2-2; TRBD1 agrees at 9 bases. This CDR3 contains 15 residues. V was clipped by 5 bases and J by 4 bases; unmatched bases: 6. CDR1 and CDR2 from the germline V gene are SGHNT and YYREEE (reference sequence). In DNA form, the CDR3 reads TGTGCCAGCAGGCGAGACAGGGGGGTCACCGGGGAGCTGTTTTTT. It codes for CASRRDRGVTGELFF.

The chain joins TRBV9 to TRBJ1-4; D is perhaps TRBD1 (5 bases). This CDR3 comprises 14 residues. V gave up 0 bases and J gave up 4 bases, with 7 bases separating them. Germline CDR1 reads SGDLS; CDR2 reads YYNGEE. CDR3 sequence: CASSVVGDNEKLFF. CDR3 nucleotide sequence: TGTGCCAGCAGCGTAGTGGGGGATAATGAAAAACTGTTTTTT.

The rearrangement links TRBV3-1 (or the pseudogene TRBV3-2) to TRBJ2-5; no clear D. The V and J ends lost 4 bases and 4 bases respectively, with 7 bases between them. The CDR3 contains 12 residues. Germline CDR1 LGHDT, CDR2 YNNKEL (reference sequence). CDR3 DNA sequence: TGTGCCAGCAGCCTTGGTTCAGAGACCCAGTACTTC. Its protein product is CASSLGSETQYF.

The J gene is TRBJ2-1, the V gene TRBV5-1, with 12 bases lining up with TRBD2. Per the germline V gene, CDR1 is SGHRS and CDR2 is YFSETQ. V dropped 0 bases and J dropped 4; count of bases not matched to a gene: 5. The length of the CDR3 is 17 residues. The CDR3 coding sequence is TGCGCCAGCAGCTTGGTGACTAGCGGGAGTAATTACAATGAGCAGTTCTTC. Amino acids: CASSLVTSGSNYNEQFF.

The chain has TRBV6-1 and TRBJ2-1; perhaps TRBD2 as D (5 bases). Germline CDR1 is MNHNS and CDR2 is SASEGT. This CDR3 is built from 15 residues. V lost 3 bases to trimming and J lost 8 bases, with 17 bases between them. CDR3 nucleotides: TGTGCCAGCAGTGATCCCACGCGGGCGTCCGATGAGCAGTTCTTC. It is translated as CASSDPTRASDEQFF.

This rearrangement joins TRBV9 to TRBJ2-7; 7 bases align to TRBD2. The V and J ends lost 1 base and 3 bases, in that order; junction bases with no gene match: 10. Germline CDR1 SGDLS, CDR2 YYNGEE. The CDR3 runs 16 residues. CDR3 nucleotide sequence: TGTGCCAGCAGCGTATCACAAGCTAGCGGCCTCTACGAGCAGTACTTC. Encoded protein: CASSVSQASGLYEQYF.

This sequence joins TRBV27 and TRBJ2-5; no clear D. Trimming removed 5 bases at V and 1 base at J, with 5 bases between. Germline V lookup: CDR1 MNHEY, CDR2 SMNVEV (reference sequence). This CDR3 has 12 residues. This CDR3 reads CASSRLQETQYF. The CDR3 nucleotides read TGTGCCAGCAGTCGACTCCAAGAGACCCAGTACTTC.

V and J are TRBV4-3 and TRBJ1-1; 8 bases map to TRBD1. V lost 1 base to trimming and J lost 4 bases; unmatched junction nucleotides: 5. Per germline, CDR1 LGHNA and CDR2 YSLEER. The CDR3 is made up of 15 amino acids. The CDR3 reads CASSQGQGLGTEAFF. CDR3 nucleotide sequence: TGCGCCAGCAGCCAAGGACAGGGGTTGGGCACTGAAGCTTTCTTT.

The CDR3 region is CASSLITTSGNTIYF. CDR3 nucleotide sequence: TGTGCCAGCAGTTTAATCACAACCTCTGGAAACACCATATATTTT. The J gene is TRBJ1-3, the V gene TRBV28; D not certain. Per the germline V gene, CDR1 is MDHEN and CDR2 is SYDVKM. V lost 2 bases to trimming and J lost 0 bases, with 8 bases between them. This CDR3 region has 15 residues.

This chain joins TRBV10-3 and TRBJ1-1; 8 bases agree with TRBD1. CDR3 length equals 12 residues. The V gene's germline CDR1 is ENHRY and CDR2 SYGVKD. J lost 8 bases, V lost 8 bases, and 7 bases had no gene match. The CDR3 sequence: CAIGGQGPEAFF. Here the CDR3 DNA reads TGTGCCATCGGCGGACAGGGACCCGAAGCTTTCTTT.

The CDR3 DNA is TGCGCCAGCAGCCAAGCTCCCGGAAGCAATCAGCCCCAGCATTTT. Amino acid sequence: CASSQAPGSNQPQHF. This chain links TRBV4-1 with TRBJ1-5; D remains ambiguous. CDR1 and CDR2 (germline): MGHRA, YSYEKL. V dropped 1 base and J dropped 1 base, with 8 bases sitting between them. The CDR3 is made up of 15 amino acids.

The chain employs TRBV5-1 and TRBJ1-4; tentative D call: TRBD1 (5 bases). The CDR3 is 14 residues long. With 6 bases removed from V and 0 bases from J, the gap between germline ends came to 9 bases. Germline V gene sequence: CDR1 SGHRS, CDR2 YFSETQ. The CDR3 DNA reads as TGCGCCAGCACAAAACAGGCAACTAATGAAAAACTGTTTTTT. Translation: CASTKQATNEKLFF.

The chain joins TRBV18 to TRBJ1-2; D might be TRBD1 (5 bases). Trimming removed 6 bases from V and 8 bases from J, with 16 bases in between. Germline V gene sequence: CDR1 KGHSH, CDR2 LQKENI. This CDR3 has 13 residues. The CDR3 nucleotides read TGTGCCAGCTCCCCCTTTGGAGGGGACGGCTACACCTTC. Protein sequence: CASSPFGGDGYTF. Using reference TRBV18 and TRBJ1-2 for the parts outside the CDR3, the full variable domain is NAGVMQNPRHLVRRRGQEARLRCSPMKGHSHVYWYRQLPEEGLKFMVYLQKENIIDESGMPKERFSAEFPKEGPSILRIQQVVRGDSAAYFCASSPFGGDGYTFGSGTRLTVV.

The chain uses TRBV7-2 and TRBJ2-5; 7 bases match TRBD1. Germline CDR1 SGHTA, CDR2 FQGNSA. The CDR3 is 15 amino acids. Trimming at V came to 1 base and at J to 2 bases, leaving 4 bases not matched to a gene. CDR3 amino acids: CASSLDRGLQETQYF. The DNA for the CDR3 is TGTGCCAGCAGCTTAGACAGGGGCCTTCAAGAGACCCAGTACTTC.

This clone was counted once. The CDR3 spells CASKSLVGGISEKLFF. The CDR3 bases are TGTGCCAGCAAAAGCTTAGTGGGGGGGATCAGTGAAAAACTGTTTTTT. This chain links TRBV11-2 with TRBJ1-4, with a tentative D call TRBD1 (5 bases). The CDR3 totals 16 residues. Trimming removed 7 bases at V and 7 bases at J, with 22 bases between. Germline V CDR1 and CDR2: SGHAT, FQNNGV.

The chain carries TRBV19 and TRBJ2-3; the D is unclear. The CDR3 is 15 residues long. The V and J ends lost 3 bases and 5 bases respectively, with 15 bases between them. Germline lookup yields CDR1 LNHDA and CDR2 SQIVND (reference sequence). CDR3 sequence: CASSIQAVSGDTQYF. CDR3 coding DNA: TGTGCCAGTAGTATCCAGGCAGTCTCGGGAGATACGCAGTATTTT.

The rearrangement joins TRBV6-2 or TRBV6-3 to TRBJ2-7; TRBD1 matches at 7 bases. CDR1 MNHEY and CDR2 SVGEGT come from the germline V gene. After removal of 5 bases from V and 4 bases from J, the junction contained 8 bases not matched to a gene. This CDR3 is 14 amino acids long. The CDR3 bases are TGTGCCAGCAGTCCCGGGACAGACTCATACGAGCAGTACTTC. Amino acid sequence: CASSPGTDSYEQYF.